This TCR beta chain was sequenced in a study of blood T cell repertoires in COVID-19. At the level of the study: Sites across the United States, Italy and Spain contributed samples from acute and convalescent COVID-19. PBMCs, B-cell-depleted T cells, or T cells were the source of the cDNA or gDNA that made up the material.

Per the study methods: The assay estimated nucleated cells by amplifying reference gene primers. Measured with immunoSEQ multiplex PCR; TCRdb has only the in-frame clones, and not every one. V and J calls and clone size are given by that table; D and trimming were obtained from the DNA. Here the sample spans 130,000 or so clones, approximately 84% being singletons. The CDR3 is made up of 12 amino acids. Germline values: CDR1 PRHDT, CDR2 FYEKMQ (reference sequence). Trimming stripped 1 base from V and 7 bases from J, with 7 bases between. The TCR originated in a woman older than 75 with acute or convalescent COVID-19. Material: peripheral blood. This chain connects TRBV13 to TRBJ1-1; the D is unclear. The CDR3 loop is CASSLAQVEAFF. For the CDR3, the DNA is TGTGCCAGCAGCTTAGCGCAGGTTGAAGCTTTCTTT.